One sample yielded the 4 T cell receptor beta chains listed below, sequenced in a study of cytomegalovirus exposure and HLA in healthy donors. The PCR was carried out with 60 Vbeta primers and 13 Jbeta primers. Some clones are missing from TCRdb's copy, which holds only in-frame ones; the method was immunoSEQ multiplex PCR. The table shows over 85,000 clones, with approximately 80% occurring only once. Material for sequencing was PBMCs. All receptors come from a female donor in good health and CMV-seropositive.

This chain connects TRBV4-1 to TRBJ2-1; no firm D call. The CDR3 runs to 13 residues. Deletions cut 2 bases from V and 6 bases from J, with 8 bases between. Germline lookup yields CDR1 MGHRA and CDR2 YSYEKL. The CDR3 sequence is CASSQPSGNEQFF. Here the CDR3 DNA reads TGCGCCAGCAGCCAACCATCCGGCAATGAGCAGTTCTTC.

The CDR3 loop reads CAIGLAGGETQYF. The CDR3 coding sequence is TGTGCCATCGGGCTAGCGGGAGGAGAGACCCAGTACTTC. The rearrangement links TRBV10-3 to TRBJ2-5, with TRBD2 matching over 11 bases. Germline CDR1 ENHRY, CDR2 SYGVKD. CDR3 size: 13 residues. The ends lost 8 bases at V and 4 bases at J; junction bases unmatched: 3.

The chain links TRBV27 to TRBJ1-1, with D possibly being TRBD1 (5 bases). In germline, CDR1 is MNHEY, CDR2 SMNVEV (reference sequence). The V and J ends lost 3 bases and 8 bases respectively, with 10 bases between them. This CDR3 region has 12 residues. CDR3 bases: TGTGCCAGCAGTTTCGGTTCAGGGGAAGCTTTCTTT. Translation: CASSFGSGEAFF.

The chain combines TRBV10-1 with TRBJ2-7; D call uncertain. V lost 5 bases, J lost 5 bases, and 7 bases lay in between. Germline CDR1 reads WNHNN; CDR2 reads SYGVQD (reference sequence). This CDR3 comprises 11 residues. The CDR3 coding sequence is TGCGCCAGCAGTTTCGGAGACGAGCAGTACTTC. This codes for CASSFGDEQYF.